The present TCR beta chain was sequenced within a study of control samples from healthy donors and cancer patients. Data came from immunoSEQ multiplex PCR; TCRdb stores just in-frame clones and leaves some out. Of under 150,000 clones listed, approximately 88% are singletons. The sequence came from a man in his forties in good health. The sequencing input was blood.

The CDR3 loop is CASSADYENTEAFF. The CDR3, as DNA: TGTGCCAGCAGCGCCGACTATGAGAACACTGAAGCTTTCTTT. V and J are TRBV9 and TRBJ1-1; D is undetermined. V was trimmed by 3 bases and J by 1 base, leaving 10 bases between them. The length of the CDR3 is 14 residues. The germline gives CDR1 SGDLS, CDR2 YYNGEE.